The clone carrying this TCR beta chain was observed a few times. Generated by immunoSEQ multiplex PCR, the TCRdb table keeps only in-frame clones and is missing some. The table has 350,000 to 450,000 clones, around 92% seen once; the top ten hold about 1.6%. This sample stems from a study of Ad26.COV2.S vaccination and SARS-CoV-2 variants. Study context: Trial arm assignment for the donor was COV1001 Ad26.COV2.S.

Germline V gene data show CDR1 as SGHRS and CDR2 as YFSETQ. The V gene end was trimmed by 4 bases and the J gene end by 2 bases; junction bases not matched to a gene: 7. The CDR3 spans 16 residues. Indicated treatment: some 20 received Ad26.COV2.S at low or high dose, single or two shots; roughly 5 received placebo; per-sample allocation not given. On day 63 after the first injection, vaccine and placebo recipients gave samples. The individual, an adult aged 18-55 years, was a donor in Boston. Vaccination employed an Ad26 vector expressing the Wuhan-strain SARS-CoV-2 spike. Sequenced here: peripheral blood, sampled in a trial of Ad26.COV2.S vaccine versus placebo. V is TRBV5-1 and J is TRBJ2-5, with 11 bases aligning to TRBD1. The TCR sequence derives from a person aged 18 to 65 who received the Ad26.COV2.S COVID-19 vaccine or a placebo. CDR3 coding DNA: TGCGCCAGCAGCCCCGGGACAGGGGGTCTACAAGAGACCCAGTACTTC. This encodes CASSPGTGGLQETQYF. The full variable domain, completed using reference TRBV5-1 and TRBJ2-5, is KAGVTQTPRYLIKTRGQQVTLSCSPISGHRSVSWYQQTPGQGLQFLFEYFSETQRNKGNFPGRFSGRQFSNSRSEMNVSTLELGDSALYLCASSPGTGGLQETQYFGPGTRLLVL.